Sequencing of this T cell receptor (beta chain) was carried out in a study of OX40 agonist ivuxolimab in advanced cancers. The CDR3 is 14 residues long. Data came from immunoSEQ multiplex PCR; TCRdb stores just in-frame clones and leaves some out. Of some 83,000 clones listed, about 89% are singletons. Source: CD4+ or CD8+ T cells sorted from blood, taken in a trial of the OX40 agonist ivuxolimab. The V gene is TRBV21-1, the J gene TRBJ1-2. TRBV21-1 is a listed pseudogene. The clonotype originates from an adult with an advanced solid tumor such as melanoma, head and neck, liver or kidney cancer. The CDR3 loop reads CASSSPQSLAGFYF. The CDR3 nucleotides are TGTGCCAGCAGCTCGCCCCAGAGTCTTGCCGGATTTTATTTC.